The 10 T cell receptor beta chains in this list originate from one sample, sequenced in a study of STAT3 mutations in large granular lymphocyte leukemia. General study results and limits: At least one immunodominant TCR beta clonotype appeared in every T-cell large granular lymphocyte leukemia patient.

Assay used: immunoSEQ multiplex PCR; TCRdb lists only in-frame clones, some missing. The sample has 2,000 to 2,500 clones; around 23% are singletons. These receptors lack a known antigen. The source material was peripheral blood mononuclear cells. These TCRs come from a man between 60 and 70 years old with T-cell large granular lymphocyte leukemia. Some clones in this sample may be carry-over from other donors' samples.

This clone was counted between two and nine times. J is TRBJ1-3 and V is TRBV7-2; no definite D call. This CDR3 comprises 13 residues. Trimming shortened V by 6 bases and J by 3 bases, and 9 bases separated the two germline ends. Per the germline V gene, CDR1 is SGHTA and CDR2 is FQGNSA. This CDR3 reads CASSLTYGNTIYF. DNA of the CDR3: TGTGCCAGCAGTCTGACGTATGGAAACACCATATATTTT.

This clone occurred once. The chain recombines TRBV18 with TRBJ2-4, with 7 bases that match TRBD2. V shed 6 bases, J shed 0 bases, and the junction held 11 bases outside the gene matches. CDR1 and CDR2 from the germline V gene are KGHSH and LQKENI. The CDR3 sequence is 17 residues long. The CDR3: CASSKTGTTLAKNIQYF. In DNA, the CDR3 is TGTGCCAGCTCTAAAACGGGGACTACTTTAGCCAAAAACATTCAGTACTTC.

This chain joins TRBV4-3 and TRBJ2-3, with unresolved D. V was shortened by 0 bases and J by 5 bases, with 6 bases between the two germline ends. The CDR3 runs 13 residues. Germline CDR1 LGHNA, CDR2 YSLEER. The CDR3 sequence is CASSQDFGDTQYF. In DNA, the CDR3 is TGCGCCAGCAGCCAAGATTTCGGAGATACGCAGTATTTT.

The chain employs TRBV19 and TRBJ1-4; TRBD1 matches at 8 bases. The CDR3 totals 14 residues. The trim removed 5 bases at V and 7 bases at J, leaving 6 bases unmatched. Germline V gives CDR1 LNHDA, CDR2 SQIVND (reference sequence). The CDR3 protein is CASSVGQGAEKLFF. The CDR3 nucleotides are TGTGCCAGTAGTGTCGGACAGGGCGCTGAAAAACTGTTTTTT.

This clone was detected a few times. The V gene is TRBV9, the J gene TRBJ2-2; D unclear. V was pared by 3 bases and J by 8 bases, with 8 bases between. The CDR3 is made up of 12 amino acids. CDR1 and CDR2 from the germline V gene are SGDLS and YYNGEE. The CDR3 here is CASSARWGELFF. CDR3 coding DNA: TGTGCCAGCAGCGCTCGGTGGGGGGAGCTGTTTTTT.

This clone was seen only a few times. V and J are TRBV5-1 and TRBJ2-7; 8 positions match TRBD1. J gave up 3 bases and V 4 bases, and 3 bases lay outside the gene matches. Germline V gene sequence: CDR1 SGHRS, CDR2 YFSETQ. The CDR3 has 13 amino acids. In nucleotides, the CDR3 is TGCGCCAGCAGCCACGGACAGGGCTACGAGCAGTACGTC. Encoded protein: CASSHGQGYEQYV.

This clone was recorded a few times. The V call is TRBV5-1, the J call TRBJ1-1, with D maybe TRBD1 (5 bases). The CDR3 consists of 14 residues. Germline V lookup: CDR1 SGHRS, CDR2 YFSETQ. Trimming took 2 bases from V and 7 from J, leaving 15 bases between them. In DNA form, the CDR3 reads TGCGCCAGCAGCTTTCAGGGCAATAAGGATGAAGCTTTCTTT. Amino acids: CASSFQGNKDEAFF.

This clone was detected only a few times. V and J are TRBV5-6 and TRBJ2-7; 9 bases agree with TRBD1. The germline gives CDR1 SGHDT, CDR2 YYEEEE. The CDR3 spans 12 residues. The V and J ends lost 9 bases and 1 base, in that order; junction bases with no gene match: 2. CDR3 bases: TGTGCCAACAGGGGGCAATCCTACGAGCAGTACGTC. It is translated as CANRGQSYEQYV.

Only a few counts were recorded for this clone. V usage is TRBV19 and J usage is TRBJ1-2; possible D gene TRBD1, 6 bases. V lost 7 bases and J 4 bases, leaving 10 bases between the germline ends. Germline V gives CDR1 LNHDA, CDR2 SQIVND (reference sequence). There are 12 residues in the CDR3. CDR3 sequence: CASTQGLYGYTF. CDR3 nucleotides: TGTGCCAGTACCCAGGGGCTCTATGGCTACACCTTC.

This clone was counted a few times. J is TRBJ1-6 and V is TRBV27; D may be TRBD1 (6 bases). Germline V gene data show CDR1 as MNHEY and CDR2 as SMNVEV (reference sequence). V dropped 5 bases and J dropped 9 bases, with 14 bases sitting between them. The CDR3 spans 14 residues. CDR3 DNA: TGTGCCAGCAGTATCTACAGGGCCCTTTCACCCCTCCACTTT. It encodes CASSIYRALSPLHF.